This section outlines one T cell receptor (beta chain) sequence together with its context. Assay: immunoSEQ multiplex PCR; the TCRdb copy retains only in-frame clones and omits some. The repertoire holds around 75,000 clones, with roughly nine tenths as singletons. The sample originates from a study of blood T cell repertoires in COVID-19. The TCR was taken from a man aged 65-85 years with active COVID-19. The sequencing input was peripheral blood.

The CDR3 reads CASSPPQGARTEAFF. In DNA, the CDR3 is TGTGCCAGCTCACCACCGCAGGGGGCGAGGACTGAAGCTTTCTTT. The chain joins TRBV18 to TRBJ1-1, with TRBD1 identical over 8 bases. This CDR3 is 15 amino acids long. V lost 0 bases and J lost 5; bases outside the gene matches: 5. Germline CDR1 is KGHSH and CDR2 is LQKENI.